These 24 T cell receptor beta chains were sequenced from one sample in a study of chemoradiotherapy in HPV16-positive cancers. Repertoires were generated with immunoSEQ multiplex PCR, while TCRdb's copy carries only in-frame clones and drops some. The sample shows some 34,000 clones, 92% of them seen only once. The starting material was blood, obtained from a patient who underwent chemoradiotherapy. The source of these receptors is a human donor with HPV-associated anogenital cancer.

This chain uses TRBV2 with TRBJ2-5; 11 nucleotides match TRBD2. TRBJ2-7 explains the end of the DNA better; the J call may be wrong. The CDR3 sequence is 15 residues long. Per germline, CDR1 SNHLY and CDR2 FYNNEI. This CDR3 reads CASSEVAGGPYEQYF. Written as DNA, the CDR3 is TGTGCCAGCAGTGAAGTAGCGGGGGGGCCCTACGAGCAGTACTTC.

This chain's CDR3 is CASGAYNEQFF. The DNA of the CDR3 is TGTGCCAGCGGAGCCTACAATGAGCAGTTCTTC. The V gene is TRBV6-5, the J gene TRBJ2-1; no firm D call. The CDR3 spans 11 residues. V was cut by 8 bases and J by 2 bases, with 4 bases left in between. From germline, CDR1 is MNHEY and CDR2 SVGAGI.

The J gene is TRBJ2-5, the V gene TRBV30; a possible D gene is TRBD2 (5 bases). The CDR3 length is 13 residues. Between the trimmed V and J ends, which lost 2 bases and 2 bases, there was a span of 9 bases. CDR1 is GTSNPN, CDR2 SVGIG, per germline (reference sequence). In DNA form, the CDR3 reads TGTGCCTGGAGTACTGGACTGCAAGAGACCCAGTACTTC. Its translation is CAWSTGLQETQYF. Full variable domain (rest looked up from reference TRBV30 and TRBJ2-5): SQTIHQWPATLVQPVGSPLSLECTVEGTSNPNLYWYRQAAGRGLQLLFYSVGIGQISSEVPQNLSASRPQDRQFILSSKKLLLSDSGFYLCAWSTGLQETQYFGPGTRLLVL.

J is TRBJ2-7 and V is TRBV28, with D possibly matching TRBD2 (5 bases). CDR1 MDHEN and CDR2 SYDVKM come from the germline V gene. The CDR3 spans 14 residues. V was pared by 6 bases and J by 0 bases, with 12 bases between. The CDR3 region has the DNA TGTGCCAGCAGGAGCCTAGCTGACTCCTACGAGCAGTACTTC. Translation gives CASRSLADSYEQYF.

The chain recombines TRBV29-1 with TRBJ2-1, with unresolved D. CDR1 is SQVTM and CDR2 is ANQGSEA in the germline V gene. The CDR3 sequence is 14 residues long. V was cut by 4 bases and J by 2 bases, with 12 bases left in between. The CDR3, as DNA: TGCAGCGTTGTCGGCAGGCCAACCTACAATGAGCAGTTCTTC. This sequence encodes CSVVGRPTYNEQFF.

The chain carries TRBV4-2 and TRBJ1-6; D is undetermined. CDR3 length: 15 amino acids. The V gene's germline CDR1 is LGHNA and CDR2 YNFKEQ. V gave up 4 bases and J gave up 9 bases, with 16 bases separating them. The CDR3 DNA reads TGTGCCAGCAGCCGAGAGAGTACCTTCGGTTCACCCCTCCACTTT. Translation gives CASSRESTFGSPLHF.

The rearrangement uses TRBV29-1 and TRBJ1-1, with D perhaps TRBD1 (5 bases). The CDR3 loop spans 13 amino acids. V was cut by 6 bases and J by 10 bases, with 21 bases left in between. Germline CDR1 reads SQVTM; CDR2 reads ANQGSEA. CDR3 DNA: TGCAGCGTCCAACCACTAGGCGGGACTCGAGCTTTCTTT. Its translation is CSVQPLGGTRAFF.

The V gene is TRBV18, the J gene TRBJ2-7; 10 nucleotides align to TRBD1. The V and J ends lost 3 bases and 5 bases, in that order; junction bases with no gene match: 1. This CDR3 spans 13 amino acids. Germline-derived CDR1 and CDR2 are KGHSH and LQKENI. The CDR3 reads CASSPGQGHEQYF. The CDR3 DNA sequence: TGTGCCAGCTCACCGGGACAGGGGCACGAGCAGTACTTC.

The rearrangement links TRBV2 to TRBJ2-3; 12 nucleotides match TRBD1. Germline CDR1 reads SNHLY; CDR2 reads FYNNEI. This CDR3 has 15 residues. V lost 4 bases, J lost 2 bases, and 1 base stayed unmatched. CDR3 in DNA: TGTGCCAGCAGTGGGGACAGGGGGCTCACAGATACGCAGTATTTT. Translating it yields CASSGDRGLTDTQYF.

This chain uses TRBV18 with TRBJ2-7, with TRBD2 matching over 7 bases. J was trimmed by 3 bases and V by 2 bases; bases with no gene match: 7. Looked up from germline, CDR1 is KGHSH and CDR2 is LQKENI. This CDR3 comprises 15 residues. CDR3 sequence (DNA): TGTGCCAGCTCACCAAATATAGGGAGGGACTACGAGCAGTACTTC. Translating it yields CASSPNIGRDYEQYF.

This sequence joins TRBV5-4 and TRBJ2-1; unclear D gene. The germline gives CDR1 SGHNT, CDR2 YYREEE (reference sequence). The CDR3 spans 15 residues. V was clipped by 4 bases and J by 7 bases, with 18 bases between them. The CDR3 spells CASSMPVAGPNEQFF. DNA for the CDR3: TGTGCCAGCAGCATGCCCGTCGCAGGTCCAAATGAGCAGTTCTTC.

The chain has TRBV9 and TRBJ1-1, with a weak D call TRBD1 (5 bases). Germline lookup yields CDR1 SGDLS and CDR2 YYNGEE. Trimming shortened V by 7 bases and J by 2 bases, and 9 bases separated the two germline ends. This CDR3 has 12 residues. The CDR3 DNA reads as TGTGCCAGCGGGGCAGCAAACACTGAAGCTTTCTTT. It encodes CASGAANTEAFF.

This chain links TRBV5-5 with TRBJ2-1; unclear D gene. Germline CDR1 and CDR2: SGHKS and YYEKEE (reference sequence). There are 15 residues in the CDR3. Trimming removed 0 bases from V and 4 bases from J, with 11 bases in between. CDR3 nucleotide sequence: TGTGCCAGCAGCTTGGTGGTTCCAGTGTACAATGAGCAGTTCTTC. It yields the protein CASSLVVPVYNEQFF.

This rearrangement joins TRBV6-1 to TRBJ2-3; 9 nucleotides align to TRBD2. Trimming cost V 7 bases and J 6 bases; bases outside gene matches: 11. Germline V gives CDR1 MNHNS, CDR2 SASEGT. The CDR3 has 15 amino acids. CDR3 region: CASTPGGGGADTQYF. The CDR3, as DNA: TGTGCCAGCACCCCAGGTGGCGGGGGGGCCGATACGCAGTATTTT.

J is TRBJ1-2 and V is TRBV21-1. TRBV21-1 is assigned pseudogene status. The CDR3 has 15 amino acids. The CDR3 protein is CASSKGYPFNYGYTF. CDR3 sequence (DNA): TGTGCCAGCAGCAAAGGATATCCCTTTAACTATGGCTACACCTTC.

This chain links TRBV2 with TRBJ2-1, with 11 bases that match TRBD2. The length of the CDR3 is 14 residues. The germline V gene encodes CDR1 SNHLY and CDR2 FYNNEI. The junction had 12 bases not matched to a gene; V was cut back by 10 bases and J by 10 bases. The DNA for the CDR3 is TGTGCCACCTGGAGGCTAGCGGGGGGCGGGGAGCAGTTCTTC. Translating it yields CATWRLAGGGEQFF.

For this clone: Distinct nucleotide sequences in the sample also encode this CDR3. The CDR3 bases are TGTGCCAGCTCACCACCGGGACCCTACGAGCAGTACTTC. Amino acids: CASSPPGPYEQYF. The chain links TRBV18 to TRBJ2-7, with D possibly called TRBD1 or TRBD2 (5 bases each). V lost 0 bases and J 2 bases, leaving 5 bases between the germline ends. Germline lookup yields CDR1 KGHSH and CDR2 LQKENI. CDR3 length: 13 amino acids. The variable domain in full, completed from reference TRBV18 and TRBJ2-7, reads NAGVMQNPRHLVRRRGQEARLRCSPMKGHSHVYWYRQLPEEGLKFMVYLQKENIIDESGMPKERFSAEFPKEGPSILRIQQVVRGDSAAYFCASSPPGPYEQYFGPGTRLTVT.

The chain is built from TRBV25-1 and TRBJ2-2, with D maybe TRBD2 (5 bases). CDR1 is MGHDK and CDR2 is SYGVNS in the germline V gene. V gave up 5 bases and J gave up 3 bases, with 13 bases separating them. The CDR3 totals 15 residues. The CDR3 DNA reads TGTGCCAGCAGTCTGGGGAGTAGGGACACCGGGGAGCTGTTTTTT. Its translation is CASSLGSRDTGELFF.

The rearrangement joins TRBV30 to TRBJ2-7; TRBD2 matches 7 bases. The J segment lost 7 bases and the V segment lost 2 bases, leaving 5 bases of the junction unmatched. The germline V gene encodes CDR1 GTSNPN and CDR2 SVGIG (reference sequence). The CDR3 extends over 12 amino acids. CDR3 loop: CAWSPTSAEQYF. The DNA for the CDR3 is TGTGCCTGGAGTCCAACTAGCGCTGAGCAGTACTTC. The whole variable domain, remainder taken from reference TRBV30 and TRBJ2-7, is SQTIHQWPATLVQPVGSPLSLECTVEGTSNPNLYWYRQAAGRGLQLLFYSVGIGQISSEVPQNLSASRPQDRQFILSSKKLLLSDSGFYLCAWSPTSAEQYFGPGTRLTVT.

The CDR3 protein is CASSYSGQHVNTIYF. CDR3 nucleotides: TGTGCCAGCAGTTACTCCGGGCAGCATGTAAACACCATATATTTT. The chain employs TRBV6-5 and TRBJ1-3, with D uncertain. V lost 0 bases and J lost 6, with 12 bases in between. Germline-derived CDR1 and CDR2 are MNHEY and SVGAGI. The CDR3 is made up of 15 amino acids.

The rearrangement links TRBV7-9 to TRBJ2-7, with TRBD1 matching 8 bases. The germline gives CDR1 SEHNR, CDR2 FQNEAQ (reference sequence). This CDR3 is built from 14 residues. The trim removed 1 base at V and 7 bases at J, leaving 6 bases unmatched. The CDR3 reads CASSLETGVGEQYF. CDR3 DNA sequence: TGTGCCAGCAGCTTAGAGACAGGGGTCGGGGAGCAGTACTTC.

J is TRBJ1-1 and V is TRBV19; tentatively, D is TRBD1 (6 bases). Per germline, CDR1 LNHDA and CDR2 SQIVND (reference sequence). Trimming took 8 bases from V and 0 from J, leaving 10 bases between them. This CDR3 has 13 residues. CDR3 nucleotide sequence: TGTGCCAGTGAGGACAGAATGAACACTGAAGCTTTCTTT. Protein product: CASEDRMNTEAFF. The whole variable domain, filled in from reference TRBV19 and TRBJ1-1, reads DGGITQSPKYLFRKEGQNVTLSCEQNLNHDAMYWYRQDPGQGLRLIYYSQIVNDFQKGDIAEGYSVSREKKESFPLTVTSAQKNPTAFYLCASEDRMNTEAFFGQGTRLTVV.

This chain joins TRBV29-1 and TRBJ1-3, with TRBD1 identical over 8 bases. This CDR3 has 15 amino acids. V lost 2 bases and J lost 1; bases outside the gene matches: 4. The germline CDR1 and CDR2 sequences are SQVTM and ANQGSEA. CDR3 sequence: CSVEPRGRSGNTIYF. For the CDR3, the DNA is TGCAGCGTTGAACCCAGGGGGCGATCTGGAAACACCATATATTTT.

The chain combines TRBV5-8 with TRBJ2-3, with 8 bases fitting TRBD2. J lost 5 bases, V lost 6 bases, and 8 bases had no gene match. This CDR3 comprises 14 residues. Germline CDR1 reads SGHTS; CDR2 reads YDEGEE. The CDR3: CASILVGGGDTQYF. In DNA form, the CDR3 reads TGTGCCAGCATCCTGGTCGGGGGGGGAGATACGCAGTATTTT.